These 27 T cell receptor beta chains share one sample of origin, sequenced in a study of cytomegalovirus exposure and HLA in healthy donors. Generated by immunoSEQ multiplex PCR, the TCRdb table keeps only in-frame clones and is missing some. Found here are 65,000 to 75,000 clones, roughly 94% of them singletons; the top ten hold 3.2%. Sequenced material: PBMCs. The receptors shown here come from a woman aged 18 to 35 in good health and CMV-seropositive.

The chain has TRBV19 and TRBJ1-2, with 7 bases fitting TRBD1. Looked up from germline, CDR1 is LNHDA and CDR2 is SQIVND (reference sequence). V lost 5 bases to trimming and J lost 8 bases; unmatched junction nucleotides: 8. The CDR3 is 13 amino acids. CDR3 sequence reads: CASSSRGMGGYTF. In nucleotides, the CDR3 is TGTGCCAGTAGTTCCAGGGGGATGGGCGGCTACACCTTC.

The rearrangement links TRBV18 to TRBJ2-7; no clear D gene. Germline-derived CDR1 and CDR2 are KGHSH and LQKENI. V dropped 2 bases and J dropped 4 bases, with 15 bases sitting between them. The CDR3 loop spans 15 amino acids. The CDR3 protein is CASSPSLAWRYEQYF. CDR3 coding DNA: TGTGCCAGCTCACCATCCTTAGCTTGGCGGTACGAGCAGTACTTC.

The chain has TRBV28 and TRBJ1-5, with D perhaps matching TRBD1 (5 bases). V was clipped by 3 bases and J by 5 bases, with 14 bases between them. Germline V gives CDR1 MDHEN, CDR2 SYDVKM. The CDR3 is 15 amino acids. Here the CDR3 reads CASSLPATGYQPQHF. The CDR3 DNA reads TGTGCCAGCAGTTTGCCGGCTACAGGTTATCAGCCCCAGCATTTT. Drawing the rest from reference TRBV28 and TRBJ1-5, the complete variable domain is DVKVTQSSRYLVKRTGEKVFLECVQDMDHENMFWYRQDPGLGLRLIYFSYDVKMKEKGDIPEGYSVSREKKERFSLILESASTNQTSMYLCASSLPATGYQPQHFGDGTRLSIL.

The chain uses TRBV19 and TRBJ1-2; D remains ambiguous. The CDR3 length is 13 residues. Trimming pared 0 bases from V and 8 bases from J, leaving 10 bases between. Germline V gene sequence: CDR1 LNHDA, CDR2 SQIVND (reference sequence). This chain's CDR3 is CASSIDPRWGYTF. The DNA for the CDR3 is TGTGCCAGTAGTATAGACCCACGGTGGGGCTACACCTTC.

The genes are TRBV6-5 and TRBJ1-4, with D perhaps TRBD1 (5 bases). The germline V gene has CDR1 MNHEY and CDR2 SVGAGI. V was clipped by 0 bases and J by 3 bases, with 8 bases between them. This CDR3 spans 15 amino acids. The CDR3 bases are TGTGCCAGCAGTTACTCACAGGCACCTAATGAAAAACTGTTTTTT. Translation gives CASSYSQAPNEKLFF.

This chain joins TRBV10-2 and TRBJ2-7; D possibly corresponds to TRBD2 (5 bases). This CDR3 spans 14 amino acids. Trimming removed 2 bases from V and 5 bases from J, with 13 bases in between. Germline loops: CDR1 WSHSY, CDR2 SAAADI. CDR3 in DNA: TGCGCCAGCAGTGAGCCCGCCCGGGGTGACGAGCAGTACTTC. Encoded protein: CASSEPARGDEQYF.

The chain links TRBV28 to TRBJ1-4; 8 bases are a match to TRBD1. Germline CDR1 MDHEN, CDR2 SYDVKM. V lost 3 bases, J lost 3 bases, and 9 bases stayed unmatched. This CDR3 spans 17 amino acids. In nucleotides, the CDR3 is TGTGCCAGCAGTTTCCCGGACAGGGCAGGGGCTAATGAAAAACTGTTTTTT. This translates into CASSFPDRAGANEKLFF.

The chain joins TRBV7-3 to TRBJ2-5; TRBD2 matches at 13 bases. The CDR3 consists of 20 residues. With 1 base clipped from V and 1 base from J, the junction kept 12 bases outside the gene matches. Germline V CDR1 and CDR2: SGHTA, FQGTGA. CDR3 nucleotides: TGTGCCAGCAGCTTAATCCTCTACGGACTAGCGGGAGTTCGCCAAGAGACCCAGTACTTC. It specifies CASSLILYGLAGVRQETQYF.

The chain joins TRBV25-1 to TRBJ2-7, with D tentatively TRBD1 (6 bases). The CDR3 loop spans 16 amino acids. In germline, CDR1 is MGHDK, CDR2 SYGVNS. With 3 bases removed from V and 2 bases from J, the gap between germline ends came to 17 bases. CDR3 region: CASSDFGRGHPYEQYF. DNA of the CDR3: TGTGCCAGCAGTGATTTTGGTAGGGGACATCCCTACGAGCAGTACTTC.

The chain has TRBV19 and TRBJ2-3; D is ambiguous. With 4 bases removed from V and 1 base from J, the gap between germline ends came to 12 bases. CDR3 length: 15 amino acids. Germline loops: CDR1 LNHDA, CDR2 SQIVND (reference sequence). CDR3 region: CASSNQERGTDTQYF. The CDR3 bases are TGTGCCAGTAGTAATCAAGAAAGAGGCACAGATACGCAGTATTTT.

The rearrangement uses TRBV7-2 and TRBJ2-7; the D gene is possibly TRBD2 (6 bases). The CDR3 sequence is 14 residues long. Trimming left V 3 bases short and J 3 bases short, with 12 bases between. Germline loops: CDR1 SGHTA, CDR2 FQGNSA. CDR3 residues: CASSFRTNNYEQYF. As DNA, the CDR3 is TGTGCCAGCAGCTTCAGGACTAACAACTACGAGCAGTACTTC.

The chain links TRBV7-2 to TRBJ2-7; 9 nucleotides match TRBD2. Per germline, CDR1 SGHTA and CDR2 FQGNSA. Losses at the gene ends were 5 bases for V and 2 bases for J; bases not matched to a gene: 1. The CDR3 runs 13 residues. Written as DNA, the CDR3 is TGTGCCAGCAGCCGGACTAGCGCCTACGAGCAGTACTTC. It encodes CASSRTSAYEQYF.

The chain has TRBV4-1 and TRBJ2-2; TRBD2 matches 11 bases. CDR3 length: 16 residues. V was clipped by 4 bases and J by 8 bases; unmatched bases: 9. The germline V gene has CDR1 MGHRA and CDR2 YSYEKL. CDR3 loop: CASSPVAGGLSGELFF. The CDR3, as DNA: TGCGCCAGCAGCCCTGTAGCGGGAGGGCTCTCTGGGGAGCTGTTTTTT.

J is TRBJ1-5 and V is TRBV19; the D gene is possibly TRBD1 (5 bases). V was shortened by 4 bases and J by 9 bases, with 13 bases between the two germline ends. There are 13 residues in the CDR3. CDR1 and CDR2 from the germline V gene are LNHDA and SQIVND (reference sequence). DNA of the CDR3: TGTGCCAGTAGTACGGACCTTCAGGGGCCCCAGCATTTT. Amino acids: CASSTDLQGPQHF.

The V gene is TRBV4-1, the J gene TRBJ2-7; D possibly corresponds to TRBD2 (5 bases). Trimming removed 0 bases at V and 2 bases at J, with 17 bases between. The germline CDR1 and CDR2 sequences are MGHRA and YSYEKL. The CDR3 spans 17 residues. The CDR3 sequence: CASSQEGRAKLPYEQYF. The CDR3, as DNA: TGCGCCAGCAGCCAAGAAGGGCGGGCTAAACTACCCTACGAGCAGTACTTC.

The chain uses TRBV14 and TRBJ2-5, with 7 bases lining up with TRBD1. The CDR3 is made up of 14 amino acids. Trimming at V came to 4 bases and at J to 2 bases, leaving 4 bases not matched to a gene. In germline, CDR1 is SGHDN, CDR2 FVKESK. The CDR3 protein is CASSPGTAQETQYF. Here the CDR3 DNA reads TGTGCCAGCAGCCCCGGGACAGCGCAAGAGACCCAGTACTTC.

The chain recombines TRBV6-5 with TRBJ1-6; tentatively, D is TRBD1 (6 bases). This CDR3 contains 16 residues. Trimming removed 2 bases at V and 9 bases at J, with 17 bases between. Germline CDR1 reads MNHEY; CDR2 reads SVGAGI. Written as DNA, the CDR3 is TGTGCCAGCAGTTACGGCGGGGGGGCCGAGGGTTCACCCCTCCACTTT. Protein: CASSYGGGAEGSPLHF.

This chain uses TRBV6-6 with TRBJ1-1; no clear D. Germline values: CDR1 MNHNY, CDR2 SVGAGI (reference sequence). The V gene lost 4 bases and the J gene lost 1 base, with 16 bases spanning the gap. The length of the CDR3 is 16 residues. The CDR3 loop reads CASSSPRTAENTEAFF. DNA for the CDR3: TGTGCCAGCAGTTCCCCCAGAACAGCTGAGAACACTGAAGCTTTCTTT.

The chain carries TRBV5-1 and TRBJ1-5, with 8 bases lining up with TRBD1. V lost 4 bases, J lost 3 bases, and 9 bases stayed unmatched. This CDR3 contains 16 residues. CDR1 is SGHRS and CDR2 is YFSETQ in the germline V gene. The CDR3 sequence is CASSPTGTGDNQPQHF. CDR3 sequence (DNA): TGCGCCAGCAGCCCGACCGGGACAGGCGACAATCAGCCCCAGCATTTT.

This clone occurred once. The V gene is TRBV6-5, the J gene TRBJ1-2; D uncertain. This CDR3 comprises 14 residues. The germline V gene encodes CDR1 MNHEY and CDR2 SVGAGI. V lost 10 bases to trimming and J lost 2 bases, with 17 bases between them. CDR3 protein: CATSISGRNYGYTF. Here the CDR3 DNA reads TGTGCCACCAGCATCTCCGGGAGAAACTATGGCTACACCTTC.

Written as DNA, the CDR3 is TGTGCCAGTAGTATGGGGCGGCAGGATTCCTACGAGCAGTACTTC. Translated: CASSMGRQDSYEQYF. This sequence joins TRBV19 and TRBJ2-7; D is possibly TRBD1 (5 bases). This CDR3 contains 15 residues. Germline CDR1 and CDR2: LNHDA and SQIVND (reference sequence). Trimming shortened V by 3 bases and J by 1 base, and 13 bases separated the two germline ends. Filled out from reference TRBV19 and TRBJ2-7, the complete variable domain reads DGGITQSPKYLFRKEGQNVTLSCEQNLNHDAMYWYRQDPGQGLRLIYYSQIVNDFQKGDIAEGYSVSREKKESFPLTVTSAQKNPTAFYLCASSMGRQDSYEQYFGPGTRLTVT.

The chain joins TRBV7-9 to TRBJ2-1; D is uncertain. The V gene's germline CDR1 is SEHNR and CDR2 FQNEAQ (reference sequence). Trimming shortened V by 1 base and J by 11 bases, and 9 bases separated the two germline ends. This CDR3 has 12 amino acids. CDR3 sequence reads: CASSLDKLKQFF. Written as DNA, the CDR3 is TGTGCCAGCAGCTTAGATAAACTCAAGCAGTTCTTC.

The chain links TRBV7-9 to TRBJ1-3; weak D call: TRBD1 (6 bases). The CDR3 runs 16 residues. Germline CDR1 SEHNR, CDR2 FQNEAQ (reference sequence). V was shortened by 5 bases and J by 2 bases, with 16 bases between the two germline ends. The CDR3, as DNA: TGTGCCAGCAGCCTATACAGGGTTGACCCTGGAAACACCATATATTTT. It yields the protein CASSLYRVDPGNTIYF.

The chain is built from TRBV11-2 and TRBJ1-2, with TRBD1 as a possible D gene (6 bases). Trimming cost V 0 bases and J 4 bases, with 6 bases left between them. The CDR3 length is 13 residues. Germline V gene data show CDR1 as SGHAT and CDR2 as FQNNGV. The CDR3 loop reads CASSLDRGYGYTF. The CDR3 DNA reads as TGTGCCAGCAGCTTAGACAGGGGCTATGGCTACACCTTC.

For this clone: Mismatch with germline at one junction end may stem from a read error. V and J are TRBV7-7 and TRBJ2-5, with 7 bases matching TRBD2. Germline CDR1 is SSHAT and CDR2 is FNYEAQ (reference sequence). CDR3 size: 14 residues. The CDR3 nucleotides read TGTGCTAGCAGCCGCGCTAGCGGACAAGAGACCCAGTACTTC. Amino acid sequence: CASSRASGQETQYF. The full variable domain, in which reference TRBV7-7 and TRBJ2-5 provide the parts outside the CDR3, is GAGVSQSPRYKVTKRGQDVTLRCDPISSHATLYWYQQALGQGPEFLTYFNYEAQPDKSGLPSDRFSAERPEGSISTLTIQRTEQRDSAMYRCASSRASGQETQYFGPGTRLLVL.

Written as DNA, the CDR3 is TGTGCCAGCAGCCCATGGACGGCAGGGCCTCAGCCCCAGCATTTT. Translation gives CASSPWTAGPQPQHF. The chain uses TRBV28 and TRBJ1-5, with D tentatively TRBD1 (5 bases). The ends were cut back, 6 bases at V and 6 bases at J, with 18 bases in the middle. Germline CDR1 reads MDHEN; CDR2 reads SYDVKM. The CDR3 totals 15 residues.

The CDR3 region is CASSQPGRDIKYEQFF. CDR3 nucleotides: TGCGCCAGCAGCCAACCCGGCAGGGACATCAAGTATGAGCAGTTCTTC. The chain carries TRBV4-1 and TRBJ2-1, with TRBD1 as a possible D gene (6 bases). The CDR3 length is 16 residues. Trimming took off 2 bases at V and 8 bases at J, with 19 bases between the two ends. Germline V gene lookup returns CDR1 MGHRA and CDR2 YSYEKL.